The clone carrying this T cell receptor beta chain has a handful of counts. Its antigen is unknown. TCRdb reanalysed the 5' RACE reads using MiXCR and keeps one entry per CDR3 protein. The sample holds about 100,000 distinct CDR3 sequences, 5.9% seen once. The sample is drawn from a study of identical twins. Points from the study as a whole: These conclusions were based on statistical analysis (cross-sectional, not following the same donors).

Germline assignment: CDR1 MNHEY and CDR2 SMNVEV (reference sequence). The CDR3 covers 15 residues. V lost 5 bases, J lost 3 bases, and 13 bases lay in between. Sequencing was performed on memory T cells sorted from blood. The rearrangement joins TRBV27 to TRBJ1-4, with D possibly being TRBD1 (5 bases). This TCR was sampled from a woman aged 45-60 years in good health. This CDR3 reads CASSGWDRPNEKLFF. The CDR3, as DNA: TGTGCCAGCAGTGGATGGGACCGACCTAATGAAAAACTGTTTTTT.